One sample yielded the 24 T cell receptor beta chains listed below, sequenced in a study of cytomegalovirus exposure and HLA in healthy donors. The PCR had 60 Vbeta and 13 Jbeta primers. Some clones are missing from TCRdb's copy, which holds only in-frame ones; the method was immunoSEQ multiplex PCR. Of roughly 150,000 clones listed, over 70% are singletons. Sequenced input: PBMCs. These receptors were taken from a young man in good health and CMV-seronegative.

The chain combines TRBV5-1 with TRBJ1-5; D gene uncertain. This CDR3 region has 13 residues. The V end was cut by 0 bases, the J end by 6 bases, with 7 bases between. Germline V gene lookup returns CDR1 SGHRS and CDR2 YFSETQ. This chain's CDR3 is CASSLGAGQPQHF. As DNA, the CDR3 is TGCGCCAGCAGCTTGGGGGCGGGTCAGCCCCAGCATTTT.

This clone was recorded a few times. This sequence joins TRBV7-8 and TRBJ2-1, with 8 bases fitting TRBD2. Unmatched junction bases numbered 8, after V lost 6 bases and J lost 4 bases. The CDR3 runs to 15 residues. Germline V gene data show CDR1 as SGHVS and CDR2 as FQNEAQ. CDR3 nucleotide sequence: TGTGCCAGCAGTTCGGTTAGCGGGGTGTACAATGAGCAGTTCTTC. This translates into CASSSVSGVYNEQFF.

V gene TRBV28 combines with J gene TRBJ1-4, with D tentatively TRBD1 (6 bases). CDR3 length: 18 amino acids. V dropped 5 bases and J dropped 1 base, with 20 bases sitting between them. The germline V gene has CDR1 MDHEN and CDR2 SYDVKM. This CDR3 is CASSVGTLPYGTNEKLFF. The CDR3 region has the DNA TGTGCCAGCAGTGTAGGGACATTACCTTATGGAACTAATGAAAAACTGTTTTTT.

Of note for this clone: Its ends do not fully match the called genes, so a read error is possible. The chain has TRBV19 and TRBJ2-6; TRBD2 agrees at 8 bases. Germline CDR1 and CDR2: LNHDA and SQIVND (reference sequence). The CDR3 runs to 18 residues. The CDR3 is CASKYPGGVGAGANGLTF. In nucleotides, the CDR3 is TGTGCCAGTAAATACCCCGGGGGGGTCGGCGCTGGGGCCAACGGCCTGACTTTC.

The chain combines TRBV18 with TRBJ2-1, with a tentative D call TRBD2 (5 bases). This CDR3 contains 14 residues. Germline CDR1 KGHSH, CDR2 LQKENI. The V end lost 3 bases, the J end lost 1 base, and 7 bases lay between the germline ends. CDR3 sequence (DNA): TGTGCCAGCTCACCCCCGGGATCCTACAATGAGCAGTTCTTC. It specifies CASSPPGSYNEQFF.

The chain joins TRBV9 to TRBJ2-1; 14 bases agree with TRBD2. Losses at the gene ends were 4 bases for V and 2 bases for J; bases not matched to a gene: 8. This CDR3 comprises 18 residues. The germline V gene encodes CDR1 SGDLS and CDR2 YYNGEE. The CDR3 sequence is CASSRRTSGGIAYNEQFF. As DNA, the CDR3 is TGTGCCAGCAGCCGACGGACTAGCGGGGGGATAGCCTACAATGAGCAGTTCTTC.

J is TRBJ2-7 and V is TRBV27; D is perhaps TRBD1 (6 bases). This CDR3 contains 13 residues. The V gene lost 5 bases and the J gene lost 7 bases, with 15 bases spanning the gap. Germline CDR1 reads MNHEY; CDR2 reads SMNVEV (reference sequence). CDR3 sequence (DNA): TGTGCCAGCAGTACTACCCCAGGGGCGGAGCAGTACTTC. It encodes CASSTTPGAEQYF.

This clone was counted a single time. This chain joins TRBV28 and TRBJ2-7; D perhaps matches TRBD1 (6 bases). Germline CDR1 is MDHEN and CDR2 is SYDVKM. The CDR3 totals 14 residues. With 5 bases removed from V and 7 bases from J, the gap between germline ends came to 18 bases. This CDR3 is CASSLQGPSREQYF. In nucleotides, the CDR3 is TGTGCCAGCAGTCTACAGGGCCCTTCGAGGGAGCAGTACTTC.

This clone appeared a few times. The V and J genes are TRBV27 and TRBJ2-3; 12 bases are shared with TRBD2. This CDR3 has 15 amino acids. Losses at the gene ends were 5 bases for V and 1 base for J; bases not matched to a gene: 1. Germline V gives CDR1 MNHEY, CDR2 SMNVEV (reference sequence). CDR3 DNA sequence: TGTGCCAGCAGTCCTAGCGGGAGGGGCACAGATACGCAGTATTTT. Encoded protein: CASSPSGRGTDTQYF.

This chain links TRBV2 with TRBJ1-6; weak D call: TRBD1 (5 bases). The CDR3 totals 14 residues. Between the trimmed V and J ends, which lost 8 bases and 7 bases, there was a span of 15 bases. CDR1 SNHLY and CDR2 FYNNEI come from the germline V gene. The CDR3 DNA reads as TGTGCCAGCGGGGCACAGACTCAGAATTCACCCCTCCACTTT. It translates to CASGAQTQNSPLHF.

The chain combines TRBV18 with TRBJ2-7; possibly TRBD2 for D (7 bases). V was cut by 2 bases and J by 0 bases, with 14 bases left in between. The germline gives CDR1 KGHSH, CDR2 LQKENI. This CDR3 is 16 amino acids long. CDR3 protein: CASSPEGGASSYEQYF. Here the CDR3 DNA reads TGTGCCAGCTCACCAGAGGGGGGGGCTAGCTCCTACGAGCAGTACTTC. Filled out from reference TRBV18 and TRBJ2-7, the complete variable domain reads NAGVMQNPRHLVRRRGQEARLRCSPMKGHSHVYWYRQLPEEGLKFMVYLQKENIIDESGMPKERFSAEFPKEGPSILRIQQVVRGDSAAYFCASSPEGGASSYEQYFGPGTRLTVT.

The chain links TRBV5-6 to TRBJ2-1; a weak D match, TRBD1 (7 bases). CDR3 length: 15 residues. Germline V CDR1 and CDR2: SGHDT, YYEEEE. V was shortened by 3 bases and J by 6 bases, with 16 bases between the two germline ends. The CDR3 spells CASSSIRQGGNEQFF. CDR3 nucleotides: TGTGCCAGCAGCTCCATACGACAGGGAGGCAATGAGCAGTTCTTC.

This clone showed up just a few times. V is TRBV5-6 and J is TRBJ2-3, with TRBD1 matching 9 bases. V trimming: 4 bases; J trimming: 1 base; junction bases outside the gene matches: 7. The CDR3 length is 16 residues. Germline V gives CDR1 SGHDT, CDR2 YYEEEE. CDR3 sequence: CASSPTRTGGTDTQYF. The DNA for the CDR3 is TGTGCCAGCAGCCCTACGCGGACAGGGGGCACAGATACGCAGTATTTT.

There are a few counts of this clone. This rearrangement joins TRBV6-1 to TRBJ1-2; 7 positions agree with TRBD1. V trimming: 11 bases; J trimming: 4 bases; junction bases outside the gene matches: 13. The CDR3 is 14 amino acids. Germline V CDR1 and CDR2: MNHNS, SASEGT. The CDR3 DNA reads as TGTGCCGGGTCGACAGGGTGGGGGACCTATGGCTACACCTTC. Protein sequence: CAGSTGWGTYGYTF.

This chain connects TRBV15 to TRBJ2-1, with D tentatively TRBD2 (6 bases). The CDR3 totals 16 residues. In germline, CDR1 is LNHNV, CDR2 YYDKDF (reference sequence). V shed 4 bases and J shed 0 bases, with 13 bases lying between them. This CDR3 reads CATSKSGSRSYNEQFF. CDR3 bases: TGTGCCACCAGCAAGTCCGGGAGCCGCTCCTACAATGAGCAGTTCTTC.

This chain connects TRBV11-2 to TRBJ2-7; 8 positions agree with TRBD1. The V segment lost 1 base and the J segment 6 bases; nucleotides outside the gene matches: 8. This CDR3 comprises 15 residues. Germline V gives CDR1 SGHAT, CDR2 FQNNGV. CDR3 sequence reads: CASSLVAQGAGEQYF. In nucleotides, the CDR3 is TGTGCCAGCAGCTTAGTTGCCCAGGGGGCTGGCGAGCAGTACTTC.

The chain joins TRBV11-3 to TRBJ2-3; D possibly corresponds to TRBD2 (7 bases). The CDR3 totals 16 residues. In germline, CDR1 is SGHNT, CDR2 YENEEA. V lost 2 bases, J lost 5 bases, and 17 bases lay in between. The CDR3 here is CASSLSWVRGRDTQYF. CDR3 in DNA: TGTGCCAGCAGCTTAAGTTGGGTGCGGGGGCGAGATACGCAGTATTTT.

V is TRBV19 and J is TRBJ2-5; 13 bases match TRBD2. Per germline, CDR1 LNHDA and CDR2 SQIVND (reference sequence). V gave up 5 bases and J gave up 2 bases; unmatched junction bases: 8. The CDR3 is made up of 17 amino acids. This chain's CDR3 is CASSPRTSGSVQETQYF. Written as DNA, the CDR3 is TGTGCCAGTAGTCCAAGGACTAGCGGGAGCGTTCAAGAGACCCAGTACTTC.

CDR3 loop: CATQSRTGSYEQYF. The CDR3 DNA sequence: TGTGCCACCCAGTCCCGGACAGGCTCCTACGAGCAGTACTTC. The chain has TRBV10-3 and TRBJ2-7; 7 bases line up with TRBD1. Germline trimming cut 10 bases from V and 0 bases from J; bases unmatched to any gene: 9. Germline lookup yields CDR1 ENHRY and CDR2 SYGVKD. CDR3 length equals 14 residues.

This clone was found a few times. The chain is built from TRBV5-1 and TRBJ2-5, with 7 bases aligning to TRBD1. The J call may be wrong; the DNA end is better matched by TRBJ2-7. Germline V gene lookup returns CDR1 SGHRS and CDR2 YFSETQ. This CDR3 spans 15 amino acids. CDR3 amino acids: CASSFDTLQGYEQYF. CDR3 nucleotide sequence: TGCGCCAGCAGCTTCGACACGCTACAGGGGTACGAGCAGTACTTC.

This rearrangement joins TRBV7-2 to TRBJ2-1; D gene ambiguous. The germline gives CDR1 SGHTA, CDR2 FQGNSA. V lost 5 bases, J lost 8 bases, and 13 bases lay in between. CDR3 length equals 13 residues. The CDR3 DNA is TGTGCCAGCAGCCCCGTTGTGAGCCATGAGCAGTTCTTC. This translates into CASSPVVSHEQFF.

This chain connects TRBV5-4 to TRBJ2-1; weak D call: TRBD2 (5 bases). Deletions cut 2 bases from V and 2 bases from J, with 8 bases between. This CDR3 spans 14 amino acids. In germline, CDR1 is SGHNT, CDR2 YYREEE (reference sequence). CDR3 in DNA: TGTGCCAGCAGCTTCAAGGGAGCCTACAATGAGCAGTTCTTC. Its translation is CASSFKGAYNEQFF.

This clone has just a few counts. V usage is TRBV13 and J usage is TRBJ2-3, with 10 bases lining up with TRBD2. Germline V gene data show CDR1 as PRHDT and CDR2 as FYEKMQ (reference sequence). The CDR3 is 15 amino acids. The ends lost 4 bases at V and 2 bases at J; junction bases unmatched: 3. DNA of the CDR3: TGTGCCAGCAGCTCCCTAGCGGGAGTCACAGATACGCAGTATTTT. It yields the protein CASSSLAGVTDTQYF.

The chain employs TRBV7-9 and TRBJ2-5; TRBD1 aligns across 10 bases. The CDR3 has 16 amino acids. Per the germline V gene, CDR1 is SEHNR and CDR2 is FQNEAQ (reference sequence). After removal of 5 bases from V and 4 bases from J, the junction contained 10 bases not matched to a gene. CDR3 in DNA: TGTGCCAGCAGCCATGGGGGACAGGGGAACGGAGAGACCCAGTACTTC. Amino acid sequence: CASSHGGQGNGETQYF.